This T cell receptor beta chain was captured in a study of PD-1 blockade in classical Hodgkin lymphoma. Profiling relied on immunoSEQ multiplex PCR, and the TCRdb table lists in-frame clones only, not all of them. The top ten hold about 9.2% of the sample, which has approximately 160,000 clones, under 85% seen once. With V trimmed by 5 bases and J by 3 bases, 11 bases remained unmatched. The CDR3 covers 15 residues. Germline assignment: CDR1 SGHDT and CDR2 YYEEEE. Autologous stem cell transplantation was followed by relapse in every patient, and brentuximab vedotin exposure varied. Sequencing was performed on peripheral blood mononuclear cells (PBMCs), taken before the second cycle of nivolumab. The V call is TRBV5-6, the J call TRBJ2-7, with TRBD1 matching 7 bases. The sequence came from a human donor with classical Hodgkin lymphoma. The DNA of the CDR3 is TGTGCCAGCAGTCTAAGACAGGGTCGCAGCTACGAGCAGTACTTC. This gives the protein CASSLRQGRSYEQYF.